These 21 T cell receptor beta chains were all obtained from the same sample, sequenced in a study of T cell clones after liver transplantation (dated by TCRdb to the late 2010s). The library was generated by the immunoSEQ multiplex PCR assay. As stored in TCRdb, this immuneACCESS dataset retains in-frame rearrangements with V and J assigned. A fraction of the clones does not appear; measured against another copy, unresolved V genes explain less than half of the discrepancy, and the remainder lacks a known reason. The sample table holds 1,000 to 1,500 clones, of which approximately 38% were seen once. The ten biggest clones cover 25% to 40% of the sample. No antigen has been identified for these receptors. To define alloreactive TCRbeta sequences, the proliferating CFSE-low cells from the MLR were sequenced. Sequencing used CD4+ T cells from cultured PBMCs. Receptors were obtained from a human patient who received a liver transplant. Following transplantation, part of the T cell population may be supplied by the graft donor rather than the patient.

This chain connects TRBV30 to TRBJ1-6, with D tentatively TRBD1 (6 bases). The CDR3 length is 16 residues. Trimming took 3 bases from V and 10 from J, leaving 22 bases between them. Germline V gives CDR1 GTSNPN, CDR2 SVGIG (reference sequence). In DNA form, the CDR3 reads TGTGCCTGGAGCGACCTTAATCCGGGACACGGATCACCCCTCCACTTT. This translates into CAWSDLNPGHGSPLHF.

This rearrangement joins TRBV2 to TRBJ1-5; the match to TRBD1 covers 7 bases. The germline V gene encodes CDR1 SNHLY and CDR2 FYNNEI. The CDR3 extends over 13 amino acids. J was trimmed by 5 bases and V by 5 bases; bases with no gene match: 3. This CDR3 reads CASSQTGDQPQHF. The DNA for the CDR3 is TGTGCCAGCAGTCAAACAGGGGATCAGCCCCAGCATTTT.

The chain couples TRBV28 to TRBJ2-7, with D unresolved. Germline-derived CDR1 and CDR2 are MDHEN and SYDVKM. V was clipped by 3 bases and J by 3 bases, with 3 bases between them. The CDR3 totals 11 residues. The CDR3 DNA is TGTGCCAGCAGTTTCCGCTACGAGCAGTACTTC. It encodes CASSFRYEQYF. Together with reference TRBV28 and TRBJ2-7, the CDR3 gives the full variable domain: DVKVTQSSRYLVKRTGEKVFLECVQDMDHENMFWYRQDPGLGLRLIYFSYDVKMKEKGDIPEGYSVSREKKERFSLILESASTNQTSMYLCASSFRYEQYFGPGTRLTVT.

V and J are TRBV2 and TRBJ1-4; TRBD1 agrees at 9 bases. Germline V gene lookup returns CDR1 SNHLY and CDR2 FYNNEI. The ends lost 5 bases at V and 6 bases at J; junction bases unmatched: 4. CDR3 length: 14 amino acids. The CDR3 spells CASSPGQGYEKLFF. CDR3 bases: TGTGCCAGCAGTCCGGGACAGGGATATGAAAAACTGTTTTTT.

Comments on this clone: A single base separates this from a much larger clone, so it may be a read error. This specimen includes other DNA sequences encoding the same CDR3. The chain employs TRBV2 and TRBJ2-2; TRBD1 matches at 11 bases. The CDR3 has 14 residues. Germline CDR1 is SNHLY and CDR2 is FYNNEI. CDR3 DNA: TGTGCTAGCGGGAAGGGACAGGGGGTCGGGGAGCTGTTTTTT. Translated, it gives CASGKGQGVGELFF.

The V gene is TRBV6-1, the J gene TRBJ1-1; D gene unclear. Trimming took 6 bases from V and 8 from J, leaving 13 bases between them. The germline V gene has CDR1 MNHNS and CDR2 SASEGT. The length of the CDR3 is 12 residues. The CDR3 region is CASSQDWLEAFF. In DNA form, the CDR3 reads TGTGCCAGCAGCCAGGACTGGTTGGAAGCTTTCTTT.

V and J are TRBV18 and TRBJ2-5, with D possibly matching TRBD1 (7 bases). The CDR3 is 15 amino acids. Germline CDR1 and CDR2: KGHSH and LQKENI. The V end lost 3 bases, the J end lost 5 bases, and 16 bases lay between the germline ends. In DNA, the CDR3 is TGTGCCAGCTCACCGCAGGGGGGCACCCGGGAGACCCAGTACTTC. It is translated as CASSPQGGTRETQYF.

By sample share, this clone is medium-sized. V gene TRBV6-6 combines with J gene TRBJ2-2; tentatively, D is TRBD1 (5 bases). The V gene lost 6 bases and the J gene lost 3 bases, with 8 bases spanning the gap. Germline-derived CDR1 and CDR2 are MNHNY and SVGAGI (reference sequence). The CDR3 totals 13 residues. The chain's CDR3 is CASSQGHTGELFF. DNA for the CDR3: TGTGCCAGCAGCCAGGGTCACACCGGGGAGCTGTTTTTT.

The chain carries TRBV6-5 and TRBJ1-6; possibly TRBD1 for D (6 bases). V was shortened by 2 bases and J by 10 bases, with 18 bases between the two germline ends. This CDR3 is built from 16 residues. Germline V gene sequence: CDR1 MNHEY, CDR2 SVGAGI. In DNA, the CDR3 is TGTGCCAGCAGTTACCGCACAGGGATGAGTAACTCACCCCTCCACTTT. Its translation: CASSYRTGMSNSPLHF.

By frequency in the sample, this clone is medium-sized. The CDR3 region is CASSRSGGLSYEQYF. CDR3 sequence (DNA): TGTGCCAGCAGCCGTAGCGGGGGACTCTCCTACGAGCAGTACTTC. V is TRBV6-5 and J is TRBJ2-7, with 9 bases lining up with TRBD2. V gave up 6 bases and J gave up 0 bases; unmatched junction bases: 6. The CDR3 runs 15 residues. The germline gives CDR1 MNHEY, CDR2 SVGAGI.

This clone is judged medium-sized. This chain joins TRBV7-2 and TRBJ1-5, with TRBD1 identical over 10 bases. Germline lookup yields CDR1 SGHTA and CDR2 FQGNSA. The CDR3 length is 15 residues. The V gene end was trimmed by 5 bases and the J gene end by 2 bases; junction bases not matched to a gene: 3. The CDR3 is CASSPDRGRNQPQHF. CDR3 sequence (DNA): TGTGCCAGCAGCCCCGACAGGGGGCGCAATCAGCCCCAGCATTTT.

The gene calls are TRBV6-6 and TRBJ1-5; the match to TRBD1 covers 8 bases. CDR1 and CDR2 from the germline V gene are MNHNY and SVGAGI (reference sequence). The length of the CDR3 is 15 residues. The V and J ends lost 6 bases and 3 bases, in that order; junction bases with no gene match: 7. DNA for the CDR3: TGTGCCAGCAGGCCTGGGACAGGTACCAATCAGCCCCAGCATTTT. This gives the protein CASRPGTGTNQPQHF.

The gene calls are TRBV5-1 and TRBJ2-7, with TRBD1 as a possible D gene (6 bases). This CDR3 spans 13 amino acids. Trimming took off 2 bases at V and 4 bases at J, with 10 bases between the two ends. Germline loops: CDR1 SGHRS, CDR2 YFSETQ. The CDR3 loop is CASSLQGLYEQYF. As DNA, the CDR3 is TGCGCCAGCAGCTTACAGGGCCTATACGAGCAGTACTTC.

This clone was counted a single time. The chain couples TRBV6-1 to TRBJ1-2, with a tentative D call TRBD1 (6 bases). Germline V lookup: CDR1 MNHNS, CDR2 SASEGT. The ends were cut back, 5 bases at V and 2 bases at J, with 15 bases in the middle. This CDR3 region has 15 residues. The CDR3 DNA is TGTGCCAGCAGTCCAATCCTCACAGGGAACTATGGCTACACCTTC. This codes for CASSPILTGNYGYTF.

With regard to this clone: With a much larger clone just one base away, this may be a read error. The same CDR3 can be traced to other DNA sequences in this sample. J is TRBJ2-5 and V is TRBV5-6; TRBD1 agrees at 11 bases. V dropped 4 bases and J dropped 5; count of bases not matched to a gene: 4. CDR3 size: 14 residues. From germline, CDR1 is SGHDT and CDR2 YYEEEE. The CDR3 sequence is CASSGDRGWETQYF. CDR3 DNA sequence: TGTGCCAGCAGCGGGGACAGGGGGTGGGAGACCCAGTACTTC.

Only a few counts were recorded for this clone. CDR3 sequence (DNA): TGTGCCAGCAGTGAAGACAGGGGAGGTGGCTACACCTTC. Protein product: CASSEDRGGGYTF. The V gene is TRBV2, the J gene TRBJ1-2; 7 bases are a match to TRBD1. The CDR3 has 13 amino acids. In germline, CDR1 is SNHLY, CDR2 FYNNEI. Trimming removed 1 base from V and 7 bases from J; junction bases left unmatched: 3.

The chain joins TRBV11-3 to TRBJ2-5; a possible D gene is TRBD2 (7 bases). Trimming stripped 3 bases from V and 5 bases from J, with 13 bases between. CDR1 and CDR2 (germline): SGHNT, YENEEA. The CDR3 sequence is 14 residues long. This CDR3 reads CASSLGGPEETQYF. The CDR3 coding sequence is TGTGCCAGCAGCTTGGGGGGGCCTGAGGAGACCCAGTACTTC.

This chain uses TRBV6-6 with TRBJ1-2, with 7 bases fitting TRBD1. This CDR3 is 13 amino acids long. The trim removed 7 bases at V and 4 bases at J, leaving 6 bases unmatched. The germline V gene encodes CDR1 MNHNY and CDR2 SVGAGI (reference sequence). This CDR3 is CASILAGGYGYTF. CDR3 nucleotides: TGTGCCAGCATTCTGGCAGGGGGCTATGGCTACACCTTC.

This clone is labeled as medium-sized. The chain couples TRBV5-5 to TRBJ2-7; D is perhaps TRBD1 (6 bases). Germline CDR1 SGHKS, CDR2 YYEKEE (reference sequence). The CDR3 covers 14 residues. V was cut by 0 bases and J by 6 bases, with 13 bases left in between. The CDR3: CASSLAVGHGEQYF. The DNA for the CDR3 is TGTGCCAGCAGCTTGGCCGTGGGACATGGCGAGCAGTACTTC.

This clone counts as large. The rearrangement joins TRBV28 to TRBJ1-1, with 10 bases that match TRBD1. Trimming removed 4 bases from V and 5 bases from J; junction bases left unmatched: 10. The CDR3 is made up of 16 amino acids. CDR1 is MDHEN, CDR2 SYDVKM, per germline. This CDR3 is CASSSPGQGSRTEAFF. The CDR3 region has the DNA TGTGCCAGCAGTTCACCGGGACAGGGGTCGAGAACTGAAGCTTTCTTT.

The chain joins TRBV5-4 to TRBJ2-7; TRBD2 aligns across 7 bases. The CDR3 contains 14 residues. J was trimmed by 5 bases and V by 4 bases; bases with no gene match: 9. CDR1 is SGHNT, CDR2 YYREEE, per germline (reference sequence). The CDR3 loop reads CASSRGGLGNEQYF. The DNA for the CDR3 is TGTGCCAGCAGCCGGGGTGGACTAGGTAACGAGCAGTACTTC.